This T cell receptor (beta chain) emerged from a study of blood T cell repertoires in COVID-19. Study summary: Donors in the United States, Italy and Spain gave samples during acute or convalescent COVID-19. From T cells, B-cell-depleted T cells, or PBMCs came the material, which was cDNA or gDNA.

Study processing details: Reference gene primers were amplified, and this amplification served to estimate nucleated cell counts. Assay: immunoSEQ multiplex PCR; the TCRdb copy retains only in-frame clones and omits some. V and J calls and clone size are those listed in that table; D and trimming were worked out from the DNA. The sample has about 140,000 clones; 70% to 90% are singletons. CDR3 size: 14 residues. The germline gives CDR1 LNHNV, CDR2 YYDKDF (reference sequence). The trim removed 4 bases at V and 9 bases at J, leaving 11 bases unmatched. The chain is built from TRBV15 and TRBJ2-5; 7 nucleotides align to TRBD1. The sequencing input was peripheral blood. The source is a human donor in a cohort sampled during active COVID-19. CDR3 in DNA: TGTGCCACCAGCAACCCGACAGGCCAGGGGGCCCAGTACTTC. Protein product: CATSNPTGQGAQYF.